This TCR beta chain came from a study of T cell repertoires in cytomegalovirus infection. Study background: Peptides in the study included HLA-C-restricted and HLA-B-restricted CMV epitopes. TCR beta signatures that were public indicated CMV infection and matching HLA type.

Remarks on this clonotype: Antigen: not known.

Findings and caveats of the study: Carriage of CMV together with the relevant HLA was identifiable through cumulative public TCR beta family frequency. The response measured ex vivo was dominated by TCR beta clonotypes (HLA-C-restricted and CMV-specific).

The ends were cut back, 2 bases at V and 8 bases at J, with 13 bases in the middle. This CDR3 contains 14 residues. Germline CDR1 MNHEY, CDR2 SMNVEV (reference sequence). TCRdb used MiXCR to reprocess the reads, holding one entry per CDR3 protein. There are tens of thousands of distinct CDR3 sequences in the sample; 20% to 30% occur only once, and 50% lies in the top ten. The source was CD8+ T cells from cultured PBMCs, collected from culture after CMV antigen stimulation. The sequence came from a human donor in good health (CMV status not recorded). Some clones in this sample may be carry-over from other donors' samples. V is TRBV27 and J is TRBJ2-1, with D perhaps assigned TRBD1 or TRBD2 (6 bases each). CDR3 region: CASSLTGAIDEQFF. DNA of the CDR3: TGTGCCAGCAGTTTAACGGGGGCGATCGATGAGCAGTTCTTC.